The next 21 T cell receptor beta chains were all read from a single sample in a study of T-cell memory formation after mild COVID-19. TCRdb reprocessed the 5' RACE reads via MiXCR and lists one record per CDR3 protein. Altogether hundreds of thousands of distinct CDR3 sequences are present, roughly 17% being singletons, with the ten largest covering about 8.1%. The sample consisted of PBMCs or a T cell subset sorted from them (not recorded which). Receptors were obtained from an adult woman who had mild COVID-19 (a few samples of this study predate the infection). Cell type and time point are not known.

This chain links TRBV6-2 or TRBV6-3 with TRBJ2-1; TRBD1 might be the D (5 bases). Looked up from germline, CDR1 is MNHEY and CDR2 is SVGEGT. The V and J ends lost 7 bases and 4 bases respectively, with 17 bases between them. The CDR3 spans 15 residues. The CDR3 region is CASTPRAWRYNEQFF. The CDR3 nucleotides read TGTGCCAGCACCCCCAGGGCGTGGAGATACAATGAGCAGTTCTTC.

The chain uses TRBV20-1 and TRBJ1-5; no definite D call. The CDR3 has 14 amino acids. CDR1 and CDR2 from the germline V gene are DFQATT and SNEGSKA (reference sequence). V was shortened by 0 bases and J by 4 bases, with 10 bases between the two germline ends. The CDR3 sequence: CSARDPQKNQPQHF. CDR3 DNA sequence: TGCAGTGCTAGAGATCCACAGAAGAATCAGCCCCAGCATTTT.

In this sample, this clonotype turned up a few times. The J gene is TRBJ2-2, the V gene TRBV6-1; D perhaps matches TRBD1 (6 bases). The germline gives CDR1 MNHNS, CDR2 SASEGT. The CDR3 length is 16 residues. V lost 4 bases, J lost 1 base, and 13 bases lay in between. CDR3 in amino acids: CASSVQPGQNTGELFF. DNA of the CDR3: TGTGCCAGCAGTGTCCAACCGGGACAGAACACCGGGGAGCTGTTTTTT.

The chain links TRBV20-1 to TRBJ2-3; 8 positions match TRBD1. The CDR3 runs 14 residues. The V and J ends lost 6 bases and 4 bases, in that order; junction bases with no gene match: 9. CDR1 and CDR2 (germline): DFQATT, SNEGSKA (reference sequence). Here the CDR3 reads CSAKRDRSADTQYF. For the CDR3, the DNA is TGCAGTGCCAAACGGGACAGGTCAGCAGATACGCAGTATTTT.

This clonotype has just a few counts. The chain carries TRBV7-8 and TRBJ2-4, with TRBD2 identical over 14 bases. The germline V gene encodes CDR1 SGHVS and CDR2 FQNEAQ. This CDR3 is built from 20 residues. V shed 2 bases, J shed 0 bases, and the junction held 9 bases outside the gene matches. The CDR3 DNA reads as TGTGCCAGCAGCTTATCCGGGACTAGCGGGAGAGCAGAAGCCAAAAACATTCAGTACTTC. As protein: CASSLSGTSGRAEAKNIQYF.

A few counts support this clonotype. The rearrangement links TRBV5-1 to TRBJ1-1, with no clear D. This CDR3 is built from 13 residues. Looked up from germline, CDR1 is SGHRS and CDR2 is YFSETQ. V lost 4 bases, J lost 0 bases, and 7 bases lay in between. The DNA for the CDR3 is TGCGCCAGCAGCATCACACTGAACACTGAAGCTTTCTTT. It codes for CASSITLNTEAFF.

This clonotype was seen only a few times. V and J are TRBV12-3 or TRBV12-4 and TRBJ2-3; no definite D call. Trimming stripped 11 bases from V and 2 bases from J, with 11 bases between. The CDR3 extends over 12 amino acids. The CDR3 DNA sequence: TGTGCCCCCCGCCCAGACACAGATACGCAGTATTTT. Protein sequence: CAPRPDTDTQYF.

V usage is TRBV7-9 and J usage is TRBJ2-7; 10 bases agree with TRBD2. The CDR3 is made up of 17 amino acids. Germline V gene sequence: CDR1 SEHNR, CDR2 FQNEAQ (reference sequence). After removal of 5 bases from V and 2 bases from J, the junction contained 12 bases not matched to a gene. DNA of the CDR3: TGTGCCAGCAGCAAACTTGAGGTAGCGGGAGGTCCCTACGAGCAGTACTTC. This encodes CASSKLEVAGGPYEQYF. The whole variable domain, remainder taken from reference TRBV7-9 and TRBJ2-7, is DTGVSQNPRHKITKRGQNVTFRCDPISEHNRLYWYRQTLGQGPEFLTYFQNEAQLEKSRLLSDRFSAERPKGSFSTLEIQRTEQGDSAMYLCASSKLEVAGGPYEQYFGPGTRLTVT.

This chain uses TRBV6-5 with TRBJ1-5, with D possibly being TRBD1 (5 bases). V dropped 6 bases and J dropped 7 bases, with 22 bases sitting between them. This CDR3 region has 16 residues. Germline CDR1 is MNHEY and CDR2 is SVGAGI. DNA for the CDR3: TGTGCCAGCAGCCAAATCCAGGGAATTGGCGTCCAGCCCCAGCATTTT. Translated: CASSQIQGIGVQPQHF.

The table lists this clonotype with a few counts. The rearrangement links TRBV4-1 to TRBJ2-1; the D gene is possibly TRBD2 (5 bases). Deletions cut 2 bases from V and 8 bases from J, with 19 bases between. CDR3 length: 16 amino acids. Germline assignment: CDR1 MGHRA and CDR2 YSYEKL. CDR3 sequence reads: CASSQSRLNPRDEQFF. CDR3 DNA sequence: TGCGCCAGCAGCCAAAGTCGGCTCAACCCGAGGGATGAGCAGTTCTTC.

The chain joins TRBV30 to TRBJ2-1, with 12 positions matching TRBD1. There are 12 residues in the CDR3. After removal of 8 bases from V and 9 bases from J, the junction contained 5 bases not matched to a gene. The germline gives CDR1 GTSNPN, CDR2 SVGIG (reference sequence). DNA for the CDR3: TGTGCCCGGGGGACAGGGGGCATTGAGCAGTTCTTC. Translation gives CARGTGGIEQFF.

The chain joins TRBV6-6 to TRBJ2-4; 9 positions match TRBD1. Germline lookup yields CDR1 MNHNY and CDR2 SVGAGI (reference sequence). The CDR3 extends over 15 amino acids. V lost 6 bases and J lost 4; bases outside the gene matches: 7. This CDR3 is CASSTQGQGKNIQYF. CDR3 bases: TGTGCCAGCAGCACACAGGGACAGGGTAAAAACATTCAGTACTTC.

The chain links TRBV7-8 to TRBJ2-3; 10 bases align to TRBD2. V lost 4 bases and J lost 2; bases outside the gene matches: 6. The CDR3 has 16 amino acids. CDR1 and CDR2 from the germline V gene are SGHVS and FQNEAQ. CDR3 coding DNA: TGTGCCAGCAGCTCTAGAGCGGGAGGGCCCACAGATACGCAGTATTTT. Its protein is CASSSRAGGPTDTQYF.

This clonotype appeared a few times. The chain employs TRBV27 and TRBJ1-1, with 7 bases identical to TRBD1. Per the germline V gene, CDR1 is MNHEY and CDR2 is SMNVEV (reference sequence). After removal of 4 bases from V and 10 bases from J, the junction contained 9 bases not matched to a gene. This CDR3 has 13 amino acids. CDR3 sequence (DNA): TGTGCCAGCAGTTCCGGGACAGAAAGGATAGCTTTCTTT. Translating it yields CASSSGTERIAFF.

This clonotype was detected only a few times. The rearrangement joins TRBV3-1 to TRBJ1-1; no clear D gene. The V gene's germline CDR1 is LGHDT and CDR2 YNNKEL (reference sequence). The CDR3 is made up of 11 amino acids. The germline V and J ends were trimmed by 6 bases and 11 bases, with 13 bases remaining between them. The CDR3 spells CASRKGGTAFF. The CDR3 nucleotides are TGTGCCAGCAGGAAGGGAGGAACGGCTTTCTTT.

This chain connects TRBV3-1 to TRBJ2-5, with 10 positions matching TRBD1. Trimming removed 2 bases from V and 4 bases from J; junction bases left unmatched: 4. Germline loops: CDR1 LGHDT, CDR2 YNNKEL (reference sequence). The CDR3 covers 15 residues. The CDR3 sequence is CASSQRGQGSETQYF. The CDR3 nucleotides are TGTGCCAGCAGCCAACGGGGACAGGGGTCAGAGACCCAGTACTTC.

This clonotype was found many times. This chain joins TRBV7-2 and TRBJ1-1, with D possibly being TRBD1 (6 bases). CDR3 length equals 12 residues. Germline CDR1 and CDR2: SGHTA and FQGNSA. V was shortened by 2 bases and J by 11 bases, with 12 bases between the two germline ends. The CDR3 protein is CASSLPPQGAFF. DNA of the CDR3: TGTGCCAGCAGCTTACCCCCGCAGGGGGCTTTCTTT.

The rearrangement links TRBV7-9 to TRBJ2-1; 8 nucleotides agree with TRBD2. Germline V gene lookup returns CDR1 SEHNR and CDR2 FQNEAQ (reference sequence). The CDR3 is 15 residues long. With 1 base clipped from V and 7 bases from J, the junction kept 6 bases outside the gene matches. The CDR3 region has the DNA TGTGCCAGCAGCTTAGAAAGCGGGAGTCGGAATGAGCAGTTCTTC. It is translated as CASSLESGSRNEQFF.

The chain recombines TRBV11-3 with TRBJ1-2; D not certain. The CDR3 sequence is 18 residues long. The ends were cut back, 5 bases at V and 1 base at J, with 23 bases in the middle. Germline assignment: CDR1 SGHNT and CDR2 YENEEA. This CDR3 reads CASSNGIPPHRHNYGYTF. CDR3 DNA sequence: TGTGCCAGCAGCAATGGCATACCGCCCCACCGGCATAACTATGGCTACACCTTC.

In this sample, this clonotype turned up a few times. CDR3 amino acids: CASSLGSFSPLHF. CDR3 sequence (DNA): TGTGCCAGCAGTCTAGGGAGTTTTTCACCCCTCCACTTT. The chain has TRBV27 and TRBJ1-6; D is undetermined. V was shortened by 5 bases and J by 9 bases, with 11 bases between the two germline ends. Germline-derived CDR1 and CDR2 are MNHEY and SMNVEV (reference sequence). The CDR3 is 13 residues long.

This clonotype was counted between two and nine times. The V call is TRBV7-9, the J call TRBJ2-7; the D is unclear. The V end was cut by 2 bases, the J end by 8 bases, with 16 bases between. Germline CDR1 SEHNR, CDR2 FQNEAQ (reference sequence). The CDR3 runs 14 residues. CDR3 nucleotide sequence: TGTGCCAGCAGCTTAAGTGGGATGGTTGATAAGCAGTACTTC. It yields the protein CASSLSGMVDKQYF.